A selection of T cell receptor beta chains follows, all from one sample in a study of neurological immune-mediated disorders. In TCRdb, the 5' RACE reads were re-called with MiXCR into one record per CDR3 protein. This table has roughly 48,000 distinct CDR3 sequences, less than 6% appearing once. The sequencing sample was made of CD4+ T cells from blood. These receptors were taken from a woman aged 18-29 years with multiple sclerosis. Both conserved end residues are part of each CDR3. Fields, in order: clone size, J gene, D gene, V gene, CDR3 DNA, CDR3 protein. A D gene is named only where the DNA matches it firmly. Clone size is not always given. Where it is, it says once, few, many or a class for expanded clones.

clone size: many
J gene: TRBJ2-4
D gene: .
V gene: TRBV7-2
CDR3 DNA: TGTGCCAGCAGCTTAGCCGGGCGGCAGATACTCAAAAACATTCAGTACTTC
CDR3 protein: CASSLAGRQILKNIQYF

clone size: many
J gene: TRBJ2-5
D gene: TRBD2
V gene: TRBV7-8
CDR3 DNA: TGTGCCAGCAGCTCCTTTGGGCCTAGCGGGATCCAGTCAGGAGAGACCCAGTACTTC
CDR3 protein: CASSSFGPSGIQSGETQYF

clone size: few
J gene: TRBJ1-1
D gene: TRBD1
V gene: TRBV18
CDR3 DNA: TGTGCCAGCTCCCTTGGGACAGGGGTTAACACTGAAGCTTTCTTT
CDR3 protein: CASSLGTGVNTEAFF

clone size: many
J gene: TRBJ1-1
D gene: TRBD1
V gene: TRBV29-1
CDR3 DNA: TGCAGCGCCGGGACAGGGGGCGCGGACACTGAAGCTTTCTTT
CDR3 protein: CSAGTGGADTEAFF

clone size: .
J gene: TRBJ2-3
D gene: TRBD2
V gene: TRBV29-1
CDR3 DNA: TGCAGCGTTGATGGAGCGAGCGGGGATGAAACAGATACGCAGTATTTT
CDR3 protein: CSVDGASGDETDTQYF

clone size: many
J gene: TRBJ1-4
D gene: .
V gene: TRBV10-3
CDR3 DNA: TGTGCCATCAGTGAACAGTCAACTAATGAAAAACTGTTTTTT
CDR3 protein: CAISEQSTNEKLFF

clone size: many
J gene: TRBJ1-2
D gene: .
V gene: TRBV15
CDR3 DNA: TGTGCCACCAGCAGAGAACAGATTAACTATGGCTACACCTTC
CDR3 protein: CATSREQINYGYTF

clone size: many
J gene: TRBJ2-2
D gene: TRBD2
V gene: TRBV7-3
CDR3 DNA: TGTGCCAGCAGCCTGGGACTAGCGGGGTTCACCGGGGAGCTGTTTTTT
CDR3 protein: CASSLGLAGFTGELFF

clone size: many
J gene: TRBJ1-1
D gene: .
V gene: TRBV27
CDR3 DNA: TGTGCCAGCAGTTCCCGGGACGGATACATGAACACTGAAGCTTTCTTT
CDR3 protein: CASSSRDGYMNTEAFF

clone size: many
J gene: TRBJ2-3
D gene: .
V gene: TRBV5-5
CDR3 DNA: TGTGCCAGCAGCTTGGGCAGGGGCACAGATACGCAGTATTTT
CDR3 protein: CASSLGRGTDTQYF

clone size: many
J gene: TRBJ2-3
D gene: TRBD1
V gene: TRBV3-1
CDR3 DNA: TGTGCCAGCAGTGGGACAGGCACAGATACGCAGTATTTT
CDR3 protein: CASSGTGTDTQYF

clone size: many
J gene: TRBJ2-3
D gene: .
V gene: TRBV20-1
CDR3 DNA: TGCAGTGCTAGTCGAACAGATACGCAGTATTTT
CDR3 protein: CSASRTDTQYF

clone size: many
J gene: TRBJ1-2
D gene: TRBD1
V gene: TRBV9
CDR3 DNA: TGTGCCAGCAGCCCTCGGGACAGGGCGGGAGGAGATGGCTACACCTTC
CDR3 protein: CASSPRDRAGGDGYTF

clone size: many
J gene: TRBJ1-3
D gene: .
V gene: TRBV9
CDR3 DNA: TGTGCCAGCAGCGTAGGGCCCCTGGGCTCTGGAAACACCATATATTTT
CDR3 protein: CASSVGPLGSGNTIYF

clone size: many
J gene: TRBJ2-1
D gene: .
V gene: TRBV7-8
CDR3 DNA: TGTGCCAGCAGCCCCCCTTGGTCGGATGCTGAGCAGTTCTTC
CDR3 protein: CASSPPWSDAEQFF

clone size: many
J gene: TRBJ1-1
D gene: .
V gene: TRBV6-6
CDR3 DNA: TGTGCCAGCAGGGGGAACACTGAAGCTTTCTTT
CDR3 protein: CASRGNTEAFF

clone size: many
J gene: TRBJ1-1
D gene: .
V gene: TRBV7-8
CDR3 DNA: TGTGCCAGCAGCTACCGGAAGGGTGAAGCTTTCTTT
CDR3 protein: CASSYRKGEAFF

clone size: many
J gene: TRBJ2-1
D gene: .
V gene: TRBV7-3
CDR3 DNA: TGTGCCAGCAGCTTCAACAATGAGCAGTTCTTC
CDR3 protein: CASSFNNEQFF

clone size: many
J gene: TRBJ2-2
D gene: .
V gene: TRBV6-1
CDR3 DNA: TGTGCCAGCAGTGAAGTGAGCACCGGGGAGCTGTTTTTT
CDR3 protein: CASSEVSTGELFF

clone size: .
J gene: TRBJ2-1
D gene: .
V gene: TRBV7-3
CDR3 DNA: TGTGCCAGCAGCTTAAGGGGTGGCCCCTACAATGAGCAGTTCTTC
CDR3 protein: CASSLRGGPYNEQFF